This TCR beta chain was sequenced in a study of T-cell memory formation after mild COVID-19. General study points: Some SARS-CoV-2-responding clones were already detected in memory before infection. Those CD4+ clones that contracted were mainly in CM and EM (CD8+ ones in EMRA).

TCRdb re-analysed the 5' RACE reads in MiXCR, keeping a single row per CDR3 protein. This table holds about 140,000 distinct CDR3 sequences, more than 13% found once. The table lists this clonotype with many counts. Its antigen is as yet unknown. The material sequenced was PBMCs or a T cell subset sorted from them (not recorded which). The sequence was collected from an adult woman who had mild COVID-19 (a few samples of this study predate the infection). Cell type and time point are not known.

CDR3 coding DNA: TGTGCCAGCAGCTCCCGACTAGCGACCGAGTACTTTACAGATACGCAGTATTTT. Translated, it gives CASSSRLATEYFTDTQYF. This chain joins TRBV7-2 and TRBJ2-3; 8 positions match TRBD2. With V trimmed by 4 bases and J by 3 bases, 15 bases remained unmatched. This CDR3 spans 18 amino acids. Per germline, CDR1 SGHTA and CDR2 FQGNSA.